These 13 T cell receptor beta chains were all obtained from the same sample, sequenced in a study of blood T cell repertoires in COVID-19. Clones were read by immunoSEQ multiplex PCR, and TCRdb kept only the in-frame ones, dropping some. Of some 320,000 clones listed, 90% to 95% were seen once; the top ten hold 3% to 5%. The sample comprised PBMCs or T cells enriched from blood (not recorded which). The origin of the receptors is a woman aged 25 to 39 who had been exposed to COVID-19.

The chain is built from TRBV7-2 and TRBJ2-2, with 7 bases that match TRBD1. Germline V CDR1 and CDR2: SGHTA, FQGNSA. The CDR3 contains 13 residues. The J segment lost 6 bases and the V segment lost 3 bases, leaving 1 base of the junction unmatched. This CDR3 reads CASSFTGAGELFF. CDR3 sequence (DNA): TGTGCCAGCAGCTTTACAGGGGCCGGGGAGCTGTTTTTT.

This chain's CDR3 is CAWSELAGEYNEQFF. CDR3 sequence (DNA): TGTGCCTGGAGTGAACTAGCGGGGGAATACAATGAGCAGTTCTTC. This chain uses TRBV30 with TRBJ2-1; 11 bases are shared with TRBD2. Germline V gene data show CDR1 as GTSNPN and CDR2 as SVGIG (reference sequence). The ends lost 1 base at V and 4 bases at J; junction bases unmatched: 3. This CDR3 has 15 amino acids.

The V and J genes are TRBV15 and TRBJ1-2; 10 positions agree with TRBD1. After removal of 7 bases from V and 4 bases from J, the junction contained 6 bases not matched to a gene. Germline V gene sequence: CDR1 LNHNV, CDR2 YYDKDF (reference sequence). The CDR3 length is 14 residues. The CDR3 DNA reads TGTGCCACCAACAGGGACAGGGGAGGCTATGGCTACACCTTC. It codes for CATNRDRGGYGYTF. The whole variable domain, filled in from reference TRBV15 and TRBJ1-2, reads DAMVIQNPRYQVTQFGKPVTLSCSQTLNHNVMYWYQQKSSQAPKLLFHYYDKDFNNEADTPDNFQSRRPNTSFCFLDIRSPGLGDTAMYLCATNRDRGGYGYTFGSGTRLTVV.

V is TRBV11-1 and J is TRBJ1-1; TRBD1 might be the D (5 bases). There are 13 residues in the CDR3. V was pared by 4 bases and J by 4 bases, with 10 bases between. CDR1 and CDR2 (germline): SGHAT, FQDESV (reference sequence). The CDR3 region is CASSSHRFTEAFF. CDR3 bases: TGTGCCAGCAGCTCCCACAGGTTCACTGAAGCTTTCTTT. The entire variable domain, with the rest obtained from reference TRBV11-1 and TRBJ1-1, is as follows: EAEVAQSPRYKITEKSQAVAFWCDPISGHATLYWYRQILGQGPELLVQFQDESVVDDSQLPKDRFSAERLKGVDSTLKIQPAELGDSAMYLCASSSHRFTEAFFGQGTRLTVV.

The chain is built from TRBV15 and TRBJ2-2; TRBD1 agrees at 7 bases. Germline CDR1 LNHNV, CDR2 YYDKDF (reference sequence). This CDR3 spans 16 amino acids. V shed 1 base, J shed 4 bases, and the junction held 6 bases outside the gene matches. The DNA of the CDR3 is TGTGCCACCAGCAGAGTAAGGGGGCTGGGCACCGGGGAGCTGTTTTTT. It codes for CATSRVRGLGTGELFF.

The chain carries TRBV5-5 and TRBJ1-1; 8 positions agree with TRBD1. V gave up 5 bases and J gave up 2 bases; unmatched junction bases: 17. The CDR3 length is 18 residues. The germline V gene has CDR1 SGHKS and CDR2 YYEKEE (reference sequence). The CDR3: CASSKVVTGDPSNTEAFF. The DNA for the CDR3 is TGTGCCAGCAGTAAGGTCGTGACAGGGGACCCATCCAACACTGAAGCTTTCTTT.

The chain couples TRBV19 to TRBJ1-1; D gene unclear. The V and J ends lost 4 bases and 1 base respectively, with 7 bases between them. The CDR3 contains 13 residues. Germline V CDR1 and CDR2: LNHDA, SQIVND (reference sequence). DNA of the CDR3: TGTGCCAGTAGTACGACAACGAACACTGAAGCTTTCTTT. Protein sequence: CASSTTTNTEAFF.

The V call is TRBV3-1 (or the pseudogene TRBV3-2), the J call TRBJ2-1; D might be TRBD1 (5 bases). Germline loops: CDR1 LGHDT, CDR2 YNNKEL (reference sequence). CDR3 length: 14 amino acids. The V end lost 2 bases, the J end lost 0 bases, and 5 bases lay between the germline ends. The CDR3, as DNA: TGTGCCAGCAGCCAACAGGGCTCCTACAATGAGCAGTTCTTC. It encodes CASSQQGSYNEQFF.

This chain uses TRBV2 with TRBJ1-2; D might be TRBD1 (5 bases). The V gene lost 6 bases and the J gene lost 6 bases, with 14 bases spanning the gap. The CDR3 contains 13 residues. Germline-derived CDR1 and CDR2 are SNHLY and FYNNEI. The CDR3 here is CASSGQGLDGYTF. In nucleotides, the CDR3 is TGTGCCAGCAGCGGTCAGGGACTCGATGGCTACACCTTC. The entire variable domain, with the rest obtained from reference TRBV2 and TRBJ1-2, is as follows: EPEVTQTPSHQVTQMGQEVILRCVPISNHLYFYWYRQILGQKVEFLVSFYNNEISEKSEIFDDQFSVERPDGSNFTLKIRSTKLEDSAMYFCASSGQGLDGYTFGSGTRLTVV.

The chain recombines TRBV19 with TRBJ1-3; no clear D. CDR1 LNHDA and CDR2 SQIVND come from the germline V gene (reference sequence). The V end was cut by 3 bases, the J end by 1 base, with 7 bases between. There are 14 residues in the CDR3. CDR3 amino acids: CASSIGRSGNTIYF. The CDR3 bases are TGTGCCAGTAGTATTGGCAGATCTGGAAACACCATATATTTT.

The count of this clone is one. The V call is TRBV30, the J call TRBJ1-5; 9 nucleotides agree with TRBD1. The germline gives CDR1 GTSNPN, CDR2 SVGIG (reference sequence). This CDR3 region has 14 residues. V shed 0 bases and J 6 bases; nucleotides not matched to a gene: 3. The CDR3 region has the DNA TGTGCCTGGAGTGTACTGACAGGGGGTCAGCCCCAGCATTTT. Amino acids: CAWSVLTGGQPQHF.

This clone has only one observation. The genes are TRBV19 and TRBJ1-2, with TRBD1 as a possible D gene (5 bases). CDR1 and CDR2 (germline): LNHDA, SQIVND (reference sequence). The CDR3 has 15 amino acids. V gave up 5 bases and J gave up 1 base, with 14 bases separating them. CDR3 sequence: CASSQGILLNYGYTF. As DNA, the CDR3 is TGTGCCAGTAGTCAGGGTATACTCCTTAACTATGGCTACACCTTC.

The V and J genes are TRBV3-1 (or the pseudogene TRBV3-2) and TRBJ1-2, with 8 bases lining up with TRBD1. V was pared by 5 bases and J by 5 bases, with 4 bases of the junction left unmatched. The CDR3 is 13 amino acids. Looked up from germline, CDR1 is LGHDT and CDR2 is YNNKEL (reference sequence). CDR3 bases: TGTGCCAGCAGCACTGGACAGGGATATGGCTACACCTTC. It encodes CASSTGQGYGYTF.